The source of this T cell receptor beta chain is a study of T-cell memory formation after mild COVID-19. Study-level findings and limits: Researchers report contracting CD4+ clones mostly in CM and EM, with CD8+ clones in EMRA.

The CDR3 sequence is 15 residues long. The germline CDR1 and CDR2 sequences are LGHDT and YNNKEL (reference sequence). Trimming shortened V by 0 bases and J by 2 bases, and 11 bases separated the two germline ends. From the 5' RACE reads, TCRdb called clonotypes with MiXCR, one entry per CDR3 protein. The repertoire has 260,000 or so distinct CDR3 sequences, around 17% of them found once; the top ten carry roughly a fifth. This clonotype was picked up a small number of times. Its antigen is not identified. This rearrangement joins TRBV3-1 to TRBJ2-7, with unresolved D. Source material: PBMCs or a T cell subset sorted from them (not recorded which). The receptor was isolated from a man aged 18 to 35 who had mild COVID-19 (a few samples of this study predate the infection). Cell type and time point are not known. The CDR3 bases are TGTGCCAGCAGCCAAGATAGCCCATACACCTACGAGCAGTACTTC. This codes for CASSQDSPYTYEQYF.